Listed below are T cell receptor beta chains from one sample, sequenced in a study of blood T cell repertoires in COVID-19. Sequencing used immunoSEQ multiplex PCR; TCRdb keeps in-frame clones, though not all of them. The sample records more than 100,000 clones, approximately 88% being singletons. The sample consisted of peripheral blood. All receptors come from a woman aged 30 to 39 who had recovered from COVID-19. The CDR3 runs from the conserved cysteine through the conserved F or W. Fields, in order: J gene, D gene, V gene, clone size, CDR3 DNA, CDR3 protein. The D gene is left open where the match is weak. The listing skips clone size in some rows; elsewhere it reads once, few, many or a size class.

TRBJ1-2 - TRBV3-1/TRBV3-2 - TGTGCCAGCAGCCAAGAAGCAGCGGTTGATCATGGCTACACCTTC CASSQEAAVDHGYTF
TRBJ2-7 TRBD1 TRBV25-1 - TGTGCCAGCAGTGGCTATAGGACAGGGGTTAAGGACGAGCAGTACTTC CASSGYRTGVKDEQYF
TRBJ2-7 TRBD2 TRBV7-2 - TGTGCCAGCAGCCAGGGCGGCGGGAGGGTCTACGAGCAGTACTTC CASSQGGGRVYEQYF
TRBJ2-5 TRBD2 TRBV5-1 - TGCGCCAGCAGCTTGAAGCGGGGGGGCCGAGAGACCCAGTACTTC CASSLKRGGRETQYF
TRBJ2-3 - TRBV12-3/TRBV12-4 - TGTGCCAGCAGTCGACAAAGAAGTGATACGCAGTATTTT CASSRQRSDTQYF
TRBJ1-1 TRBD1 TRBV5-4 - TGTGCCAGCAGCCAGCTTGGTTACAGGGGAACTGAAGCTTTCTTT CASSQLGYRGTEAFF
TRBJ2-3 - TRBV5-4 - TGTGCCAGCAGCTTACCCGGGACTAGCACAGATACGCAGTATTTT CASSLPGTSTDTQYF
TRBJ1-2 - TRBV6-1 - TGTGCCAGCAGTGAGTCCCCTCAGGGGTCTGGCTACACCTTC CASSESPQGSGYTF
TRBJ1-2 - TRBV6-1 medium-sized TGTGCCAGCAGTGAAACTGTGAACTATGGCTACACCTTC CASSETVNYGYTF
TRBJ1-4 - TRBV18 - TGTGCCAGCTCACCCCAAATCCTCCGGGACCAGGGTCGGGGGCTGTTTTTT CASSPQILRDQGRGLFF
TRBJ2-5 TRBD2 TRBV6-2/TRBV6-3 few TGTGCCAGCAGTCCCAGACTAGCGGGGGGGCCCCGGGAGACCCAGTACTTC CASSPRLAGGPRETQYF
TRBJ1-2 - TRBV11-2 - TGTGCCAGCAGCTTAGATCTTTGGGCCGATTACTATGGCTACACCTTC CASSLDLWADYYGYTF
TRBJ1-3 TRBD1 TRBV5-1 - TGCGCCAGCAGCATGGCCCCCGGGACAGGGGACATATATTTT CASSMAPGTGDIYF
TRBJ2-3 - TRBV7-3 - TGTGCCAGCAGCTCAAAAGATACGCAGTATTTT CASSSKDTQYF
TRBJ2-3 TRBD1 TRBV28 once TGTGCCAGCAGTTTGGAGACAGGGTCCACAGATACGCAGTATTTT CASSLETGSTDTQYF
TRBJ2-1 - TRBV5-1 - TGCGCCAGCGAACGATCAGGTAGCGATTACAATGAGCAGTTCTTC CASERSGSDYNEQFF
TRBJ2-3 - TRBV7-9 - TGTGCCAGCAGCCCATCAACCCAGGCAGATACGCAGTATTTT CASSPSTQADTQYF
TRBJ2-2 TRBD1 TRBV7-3 - TGTGCCAGCAGCTCCAGGACAGGGGCCGGGGAGCTGTTTTTT CASSSRTGAGELFF
TRBJ2-1 - TRBV7-9 - TGTGCCAGCAGCTTAGCGCAGAGGGAGATCGATGAGCAGTTCTTC CASSLAQREIDEQFF
TRBJ2-2 TRBD1 TRBV19 few TGTGCCAGTAGTATAGATCTGGGACAGGGAACCACCGGGGAGCTGTTTTTT CASSIDLGQGTTGELFF
TRBJ1-1 - TRBV18 - TGTGCCAGCTCACCATCCTGGAACACTGAAGCTTTCTTT CASSPSWNTEAFF
TRBJ2-7 TRBD2 TRBV27 - TGTGCCAGCAGTTCTAGGACTAGCGGGAGCTACGAGCAGTACTTC CASSSRTSGSYEQYF
TRBJ2-1 TRBD2 TRBV24-1 - TGTGCCACCAGTGATGGACTAGCGGGGAGCTCCTACAATGAGCAGTTCTTC CATSDGLAGSSYNEQFF
TRBJ1-5 - TRBV18 - TGTGCCAGCTCACCTTCGAGCCTCCAGGTGCCAAGTGGCAATCAGCCCCAGCATTTT CASSPSSLQVPSGNQPQHF
TRBJ1-1 TRBD1 TRBV2 - TGTGCCAGCACCCGGACAGGGGGAACTGAAGCTTTCTTT CASTRTGGTEAFF
TRBJ2-1 TRBD2 TRBV3-1/TRBV3-2 - TGTGCCAGCAGCCGCCTGGTGGTCTCGCGGGGGAATGAGCAGTTCTTC CASSRLVVSRGNEQFF
TRBJ1-5 - TRBV2 - TGTGCCAGCAGTGTATCCAGGGTAGGGCGCCAGCCCCAGCATTTT CASSVSRVGRQPQHF
TRBJ1-1 - TRBV19 - TGTGCCAGTAGTATGTTAGGGAGGAACACTGAAGCTTTCTTT CASSMLGRNTEAFF
TRBJ1-2 TRBD1 TRBV30 - TGTGCCGCCACCCCAGGGGGTCATGGCTACACCTTC CAATPGGHGYTF
TRBJ2-1 TRBD1 TRBV15 few TGTGCCACCAGCAGAGAGGGGGACAGGGTCGGCGGGACCTACAATGAGCAGTTCTTC CATSREGDRVGGTYNEQFF
TRBJ2-1 TRBD2 TRBV7-2 - TGTGCCAGCAGCCTTGCTGCGCGGGGGGGATCCTACAATGAGCAGTTCTTC CASSLAARGGSYNEQFF
TRBJ2-3 TRBD2 TRBV5-6 - TGTGCCAGCAGCTTAGCGGGAGGTAATTCTGATACGCAGTATTTT CASSLAGGNSDTQYF
TRBJ2-7 - TRBV6-5 - TGTGCCAGCAGCCTACAGGTAGGGCCCTACGAGCAGTACTTC CASSLQVGPYEQYF
TRBJ1-5 - TRBV27 - TGTGCCAGCAGTTTAGTCTTCCGGGGGTCGAATCAGCCCCAGCATTTT CASSLVFRGSNQPQHF
TRBJ1-1 TRBD1 TRBV4-1 - TGCGCCAGCAGCGCGGACAGGGTGGGAACTGAAGCTTTCTTT CASSADRVGTEAFF
TRBJ1-1 - TRBV5-8 - TGTGCCAGCAGCTTCCTGCAAGCGGCTGAAGCTTTCTTT CASSFLQAAEAFF
TRBJ1-5 TRBD1 TRBV7-8 once TGTGCCAGCAGCCCCGACAGGGGAGGTGGCAATCAGCCCCAGCATTTT CASSPDRGGGNQPQHF
TRBJ1-1 TRBD1 TRBV9 few TGTGCCAGCAGTCGTAGTGACAGGGGTCGAACTGAAGCTTTCTTT CASSRSDRGRTEAFF
TRBJ1-2 - TRBV19 - TGTGCCAGTAGTAGGAGGGACGGTAACTATGGCTACACCTTC CASSRRDGNYGYTF
TRBJ2-7 - TRBV4-1 once TGCGCCAGCAGCCAAGGACAGGGAGGACTGTACGAGCAGTACTTC CASSQGQGGLYEQYF
TRBJ2-1 TRBD2 TRBV5-1 few TGCGCCAGCAGCCCCGGGTTAGCGGGAGGCGGTGAGCAGTTCTTC CASSPGLAGGGEQFF
TRBJ2-5 - TRBV9 - TGTGCCAGCAGTACACTGGACAACCAAGAGACCCAGTACTTC CASSTLDNQETQYF
TRBJ1-4 TRBD1 TRBV9 - TGTGCCAGCAGCGTAGGGGACAGGTTTAATGAAAAACTGTTTTTT CASSVGDRFNEKLFF
TRBJ2-2 TRBD2 TRBV7-6 - TGTGCCAGCAGCTTAGCTAGCGGGGCCGGGGAGCTGTTTTTT CASSLASGAGELFF
TRBJ1-2 TRBD1 TRBV28 - TGTGCCAGCAGTTTGCTCGGGGCAGGGGGCGACTATGGCTACACCTTC CASSLLGAGGDYGYTF